The source of this T cell receptor (beta chain) is a study of blood T cells in healthy people across ages. Study-level background: Capturing about one barcoded beta molecule per two T cells was achieved by template switching. Overall study results and limits: Naive CD4+ cell counts and diversity both ran higher in long-lived than in aged donors.

The CDR3 runs to 13 residues. CDR1 is SQVTM and CDR2 is ANQGSEA in the germline V gene. In its sample, this clonotype was seen a few times. Its antigen is unidentified. Together with a sample-barcoded 5' primer, a J-beta primer mix was included in a second PCR lasting about 6 to 12 cycles. Every cDNA was tagged by a template-switch adaptor with 12 random nucleotides. Every sample produced at least 2.5 million CDR3-containing paired-end reads. TCRdb analysed the 5' RACE reads with MiXCR anew, one entry per CDR3 protein. Among under 1,100,000 distinct CDR3 sequences listed, roughly 24% were seen once. These data were also filed under a second study, of T cells of mothers and their children.

Sequenced: blood. The V and J genes are TRBV29-1 and TRBJ2-5, with D maybe TRBD1 (5 bases). The J call is doubtful: the DNA matches TRBJ2-7 better. This receptor was identified in a girl aged 2 to 10 in good health. The CDR3 sequence is CSVTGIYSYEQYF. CDR3 nucleotide sequence: TGCAGCGTTACAGGCATTTACTCCTACGAGCAGTACTTC.